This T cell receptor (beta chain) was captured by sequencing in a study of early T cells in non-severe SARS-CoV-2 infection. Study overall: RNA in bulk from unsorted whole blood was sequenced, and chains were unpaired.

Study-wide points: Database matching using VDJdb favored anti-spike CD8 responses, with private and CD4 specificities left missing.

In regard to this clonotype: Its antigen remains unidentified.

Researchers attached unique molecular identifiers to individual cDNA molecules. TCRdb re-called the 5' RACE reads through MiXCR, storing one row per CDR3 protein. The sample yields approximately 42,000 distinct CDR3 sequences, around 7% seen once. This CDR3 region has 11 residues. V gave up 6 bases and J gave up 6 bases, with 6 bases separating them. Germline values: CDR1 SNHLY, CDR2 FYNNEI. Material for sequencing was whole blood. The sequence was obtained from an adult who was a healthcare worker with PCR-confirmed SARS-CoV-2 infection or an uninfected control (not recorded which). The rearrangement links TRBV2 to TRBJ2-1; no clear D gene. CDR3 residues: CASRVRNEQFF. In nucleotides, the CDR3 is TGTGCCAGCAGGGTGCGCAATGAGCAGTTCTTC.